The 15 T cell receptor beta chains in this list originate from one sample, sequenced in a study of blood T cell repertoires in COVID-19. Produced via immunoSEQ multiplex PCR; TCRdb's table is partial and in-frame only. The profile covers approximately 220,000 clones, with around four fifths appearing a single time and 8.2% taken by the ten largest. What was sequenced was peripheral blood. All receptors derive from a woman between 50 and 59 years old with acute or convalescent COVID-19.

This clone was detected only once. The chain joins TRBV9 to TRBJ2-1, with 10 bases identical to TRBD2. Per germline, CDR1 SGDLS and CDR2 YYNGEE. The CDR3 is 16 residues long. The V and J ends lost 4 bases and 6 bases, in that order; junction bases with no gene match: 10. The CDR3 coding sequence is TGTGCCAGCAGCCGGGATCTAGCGGGAGCTAGCAATGAGCAGTTCTTC. Translating it yields CASSRDLAGASNEQFF.

The chain couples TRBV12-5 to TRBJ2-3; 10 bases align to TRBD2. This CDR3 is 16 amino acids long. Germline-derived CDR1 and CDR2 are LGHNT and FRNRAP. Trimming took 4 bases from V and 0 from J; bases not matched to a gene: 4. CDR3 DNA sequence: TGTGCTAGTGGTTCGACGACTAGCGGGAGCACAGATACGCAGTATTTT. This encodes CASGSTTSGSTDTQYF. Using reference TRBV12-5 and TRBJ2-3 for the parts outside the CDR3, the full variable domain is DARVTQTPRHKVTEMGQEVTMRCQPILGHNTVFWYRQTMMQGLELLAYFRNRAPLDDSGMPKDRFSAEMPDATLATLKIQPSEPRDSAVYFCASGSTTSGSTDTQYFGPGTRLTVL.

This chain connects TRBV5-1 to TRBJ2-4, with 7 nucleotides matching TRBD2. Germline V CDR1 and CDR2: SGHRS, YFSETQ. The CDR3 spans 15 residues. With 4 bases clipped from V and 3 bases from J, the junction kept 7 bases outside the gene matches. The CDR3 here is CASSRGLEGKNIQYF. The CDR3 nucleotides are TGCGCCAGCAGCCGCGGACTAGAGGGCAAAAACATTCAGTACTTC.

The J gene is TRBJ2-3, the V gene TRBV24-1; a possible D gene is TRBD1 (5 bases). The CDR3 runs to 15 residues. Trimming pared 3 bases from V and 1 base from J, leaving 10 bases between. CDR1 KGHDR and CDR2 SFDVKD come from the germline V gene. The CDR3 loop reads CATSDRARGTDTQYF. The CDR3, as DNA: TGTGCCACCAGTGATAGGGCCAGGGGCACAGATACGCAGTATTTT.

The chain carries TRBV7-2 and TRBJ1-1, with D perhaps matching TRBD1 (5 bases). In germline, CDR1 is SGHTA, CDR2 FQGNSA. CDR3 length: 15 amino acids. Trimming cost V 3 bases and J 0 bases, with 11 bases left between them. Written as DNA, the CDR3 is TGTGCCAGCAGCTTGGGGCGGGGGATGAACACTGAAGCTTTCTTT. Translated, it gives CASSLGRGMNTEAFF.

The chain employs TRBV11-3 and TRBJ1-1, with a weak D call TRBD1 (5 bases). The CDR3 is made up of 13 amino acids. CDR1 is SGHNT and CDR2 is YENEEA in the germline V gene. V lost 5 bases and J lost 3, with 10 bases in between. CDR3 sequence reads: CASSRRVDTEAFF. The CDR3 coding sequence is TGTGCCAGCAGCCGCAGGGTGGACACTGAAGCTTTCTTT.

V is TRBV10-1 and J is TRBJ2-3; tentative D call: TRBD2 (5 bases). The germline CDR1 and CDR2 sequences are WNHNN and SYGVQD (reference sequence). This CDR3 spans 14 amino acids. Trimming pared 2 bases from V and 3 bases from J, leaving 9 bases between. CDR3 protein: CASSEALATDTQYF. For the CDR3, the DNA is TGCGCCAGCAGTGAGGCCCTAGCTACAGATACGCAGTATTTT.

This clone was seen more than once but under ten times. The chain joins TRBV28 to TRBJ1-4, with TRBD1 matching 11 bases. The CDR3 consists of 18 residues. J lost 15 bases, V lost 3 bases, and 21 bases had no gene match. The germline V gene encodes CDR1 MDHEN and CDR2 SYDVKM. CDR3 loop: CASSFSPIRRGQGGMVFF. CDR3 bases: TGTGCCAGCAGTTTTTCCCCCATCAGGCGGGGACAGGGGGGAATGGTGTTTTTT.

The rearrangement uses TRBV11-2 and TRBJ2-1, with a weak D call TRBD2 (5 bases). The CDR3 contains 15 residues. Germline CDR1 SGHAT, CDR2 FQNNGV. V was cut by 1 base and J by 6 bases, with 13 bases left in between. CDR3 loop: CASSLGGGLRNEQFF. The CDR3 DNA follows: TGTGCCAGCAGCTTAGGAGGCGGGCTGCGCAATGAGCAGTTCTTC.

The chain combines TRBV3-1 (or the pseudogene TRBV3-2) with TRBJ1-1; D perhaps matches TRBD1 (5 bases). Deletions cut 5 bases from V and 1 base from J, with 11 bases between. CDR1 is LGHDT and CDR2 is YNNKEL in the germline V gene (reference sequence). CDR3 size: 14 residues. CDR3 coding DNA: TGTGCCAGCAGCTATCAGGGCACGAACACTGAAGCTTTCTTT. Translated: CASSYQGTNTEAFF.

This clone was seen once. This chain connects TRBV19 to TRBJ2-3; D remains unclear. The V gene's germline CDR1 is LNHDA and CDR2 SQIVND (reference sequence). The V end was cut by 7 bases, the J end by 8 bases, with 19 bases between. The CDR3 extends over 14 amino acids. The CDR3 DNA is TGTGCCAGTATTCAATCGTCCGGGTTGGGTACGCAGTATTTT. It translates to CASIQSSGLGTQYF.

The chain combines TRBV9 with TRBJ2-1, with 10 bases fitting TRBD2. CDR1 and CDR2 (germline): SGDLS, YYNGEE. The CDR3 spans 15 residues. The V and J ends lost 1 base and 8 bases, in that order; junction bases with no gene match: 6. CDR3 sequence reads: CASSVRLAGDHEQFF. The CDR3 DNA is TGTGCCAGCAGCGTACGCCTAGCGGGAGACCATGAGCAGTTCTTC.

This clone appeared a few times. Here the CDR3 reads CASSLAGEGETQYF. The CDR3 DNA sequence: TGTGCCAGCAGCTTAGCGGGAGAGGGAGAGACCCAGTACTTC. The genes are TRBV11-1 and TRBJ2-5, with a weak D call TRBD2 (5 bases). The CDR3 loop spans 14 amino acids. Germline V CDR1 and CDR2: SGHAT, FQDESV (reference sequence). Trimming pared 0 bases from V and 4 bases from J, leaving 9 bases between.

The chain recombines TRBV6-5 with TRBJ1-3, with a possible D match to TRBD1 (5 bases). This CDR3 region has 14 residues. V shed 4 bases and J shed 2 bases, with 9 bases lying between them. Germline V gene lookup returns CDR1 MNHEY and CDR2 SVGAGI. The CDR3 reads CASSSGGAGNTIYF. The CDR3 region has the DNA TGTGCCAGCAGTTCGGGGGGGGCTGGAAACACCATATATTTT.

The genes are TRBV7-9 and TRBJ2-2; tentatively, D is TRBD2 (5 bases). Between the trimmed V and J ends, which lost 8 bases and 2 bases, there was a span of 12 bases. This CDR3 contains 14 residues. Germline assignment: CDR1 SEHNR and CDR2 FQNEAQ (reference sequence). The DNA of the CDR3 is TGTGCCAGCTTTGGACTCCTCAACACCGGGGAGCTGTTTTTT. As protein: CASFGLLNTGELFF.